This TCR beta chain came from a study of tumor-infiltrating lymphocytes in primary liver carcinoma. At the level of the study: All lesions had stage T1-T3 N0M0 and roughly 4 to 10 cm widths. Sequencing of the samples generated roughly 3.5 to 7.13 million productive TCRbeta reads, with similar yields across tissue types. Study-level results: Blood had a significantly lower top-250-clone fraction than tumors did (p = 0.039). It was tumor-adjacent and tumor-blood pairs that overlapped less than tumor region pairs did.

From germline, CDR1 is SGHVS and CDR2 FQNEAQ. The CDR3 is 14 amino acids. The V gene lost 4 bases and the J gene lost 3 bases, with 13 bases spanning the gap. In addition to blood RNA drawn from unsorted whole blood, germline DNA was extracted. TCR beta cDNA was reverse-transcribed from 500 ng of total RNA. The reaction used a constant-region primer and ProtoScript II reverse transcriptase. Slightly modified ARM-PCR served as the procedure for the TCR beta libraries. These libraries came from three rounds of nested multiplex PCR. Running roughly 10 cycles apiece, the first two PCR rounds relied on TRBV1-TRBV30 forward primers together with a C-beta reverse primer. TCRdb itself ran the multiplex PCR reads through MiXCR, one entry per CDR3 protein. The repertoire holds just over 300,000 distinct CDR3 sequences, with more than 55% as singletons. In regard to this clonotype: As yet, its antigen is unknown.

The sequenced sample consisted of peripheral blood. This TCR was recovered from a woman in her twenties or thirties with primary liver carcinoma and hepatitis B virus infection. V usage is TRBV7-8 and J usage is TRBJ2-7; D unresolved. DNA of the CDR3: TGTGCCAGCAGCTCGGGCATCTTTATCTACGAGCAGTACTTC. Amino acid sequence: CASSSGIFIYEQYF.